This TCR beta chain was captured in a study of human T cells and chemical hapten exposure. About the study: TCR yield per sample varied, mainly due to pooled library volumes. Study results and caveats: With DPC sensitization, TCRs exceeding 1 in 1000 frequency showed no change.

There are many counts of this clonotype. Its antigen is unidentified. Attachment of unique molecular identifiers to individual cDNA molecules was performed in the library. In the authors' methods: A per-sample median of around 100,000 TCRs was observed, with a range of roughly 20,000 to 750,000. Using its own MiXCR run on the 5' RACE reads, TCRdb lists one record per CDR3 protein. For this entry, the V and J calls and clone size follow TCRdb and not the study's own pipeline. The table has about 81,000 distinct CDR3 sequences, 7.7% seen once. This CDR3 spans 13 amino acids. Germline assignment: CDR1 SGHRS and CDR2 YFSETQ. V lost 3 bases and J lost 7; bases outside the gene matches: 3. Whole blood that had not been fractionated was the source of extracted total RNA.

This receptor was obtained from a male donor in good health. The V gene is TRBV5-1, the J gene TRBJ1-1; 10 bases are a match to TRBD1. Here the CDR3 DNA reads TGCGCCAGCAGCTGGGGACAGGGGCTTGAAGCTTTCTTT. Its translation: CASSWGQGLEAFF. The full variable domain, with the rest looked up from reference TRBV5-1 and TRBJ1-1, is KAGVTQTPRYLIKTRGQQVTLSCSPISGHRSVSWYQQTPGQGLQFLFEYFSETQRNKGNFPGRFSGRQFSNSRSEMNVSTLELGDSALYLCASSWGQGLEAFFGQGTRLTVV.